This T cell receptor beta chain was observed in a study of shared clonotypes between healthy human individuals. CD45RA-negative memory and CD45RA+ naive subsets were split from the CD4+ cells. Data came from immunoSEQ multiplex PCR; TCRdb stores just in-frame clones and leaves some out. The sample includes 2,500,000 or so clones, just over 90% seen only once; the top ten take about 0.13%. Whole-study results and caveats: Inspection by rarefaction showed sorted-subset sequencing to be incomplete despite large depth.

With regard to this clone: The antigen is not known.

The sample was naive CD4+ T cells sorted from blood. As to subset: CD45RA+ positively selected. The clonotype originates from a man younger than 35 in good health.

In DNA, the CDR3 is TGTGCCAGCAGTGAAAGAAAGCACTATGGCTACACCTTC. Translation: CASSERKHYGYTF. V and J are TRBV6-1 and TRBJ1-2; no reliable D call. The CDR3 loop spans 13 amino acids. Germline V CDR1 and CDR2: MNHNS, SASEGT. Deletions cut 2 bases from V and 3 bases from J, with 7 bases between.